This T cell receptor beta chain stems from a study of blood T cell repertoires in COVID-19. Some clones are missing from TCRdb's copy, which holds only in-frame ones; the method was immunoSEQ multiplex PCR. The sample shows about 260,000 clones, 86% of them seen only once. J gave up 4 bases and V 2 bases, and 7 bases lay outside the gene matches. The CDR3 contains 16 residues. Per the germline V gene, CDR1 is MGHRA and CDR2 is YSYEKL. Participants' own reports of clinical history determined their cohort assignment. The clonotype was recovered from a woman between 50 and 59 years old who had recovered from COVID-19. The chain recombines TRBV4-1 with TRBJ1-5; the match to TRBD1 covers 8 bases. Input material: PBMCs or T cells enriched from blood (not recorded which). DNA for the CDR3: TGCGCCAGCAGCCAACCAGGACAGGGCCCAAATCAGCCCCAGCATTTT. It is translated as CASSQPGQGPNQPQHF.